The rows below give T cell receptor beta chains drawn from one sample of a study of T cells in Graves' hyperthyroidism and ophthalmopathy. A single record per CDR3 protein comes from TCRdb applying MiXCR to the multiplex PCR reads. This table has about 420,000 distinct CDR3 sequences, roughly 13% appearing once. Sample: blood. Receptor source: a woman aged 18-30 years with Graves' hyperthyroidism. Each CDR3 is given without its conserved first and last residue.

J gene: TRBJ1-2
V gene: TRBV7-8
CDR3 protein: ASSESRGISNYGYT

J gene: TRBJ2-1
V gene: TRBV20-1
CDR3 protein: SALDRRDNEQF

J gene: TRBJ2-7
V gene: TRBV11-2
CDR3 protein: ATGSGYEQY

J gene: TRBJ2-2
V gene: TRBV7-2
CDR3 protein: ASSPSGPGSGELF

J gene: TRBJ2-7
V gene: TRBV20-1
CDR3 protein: SASPHKRSSYEQY

J gene: TRBJ1-4
V gene: TRBV30
CDR3 protein: AWSMGTGAEKLF

J gene: TRBJ1-1
V gene: TRBV6-1
CDR3 protein: ASRGGLKNTEAF

J gene: TRBJ1-1
V gene: TRBV7-8
CDR3 protein: ASSLGAEYTEAF

J gene: TRBJ2-1
V gene: TRBV20-1
CDR3 protein: SATGGGRRDYNEQF

J gene: TRBJ2-5
V gene: TRBV7-2
CDR3 protein: ASSLLGMRQEAQY

J gene: TRBJ2-1
V gene: TRBV6-2/TRBV6-3
CDR3 protein: ASSPRTDYNEQF

J gene: TRBJ2-2
V gene: TRBV12-3/TRBV12-4
CDR3 protein: ASSAETGELF

J gene: TRBJ1-4
V gene: TRBV19
CDR3 protein: TSNIRTEKLF

J gene: TRBJ2-3
V gene: TRBV4-1
CDR3 protein: ASSQERPLGSLAGVEDTQY

J gene: TRBJ2-1
V gene: TRBV5-4
CDR3 protein: ASSLIVKGRQF

J gene: TRBJ1-5
V gene: TRBV12-3/TRBV12-4
CDR3 protein: ASSLGHRQPQH

J gene: TRBJ2-1
V gene: TRBV4-1
CDR3 protein: ASSRQGQDKDEQF

J gene: TRBJ2-5
V gene: TRBV2
CDR3 protein: ASSHSGSGQETQY

J gene: TRBJ2-3
V gene: TRBV29-1
CDR3 protein: SAGTILADTQY

J gene: TRBJ2-6
V gene: TRBV7-6
CDR3 protein: ASSGATGANVLT

J gene: TRBJ1-1
V gene: TRBV6-1
CDR3 protein: ASSGGQDTEAF

J gene: TRBJ2-7
V gene: TRBV19
CDR3 protein: ASSMAGGSYEQY

J gene: TRBJ2-2
V gene: TRBV10-3
CDR3 protein: ATKSGPNTGELF

J gene: TRBJ2-3
V gene: TRBV5-1
CDR3 protein: ASSLGLVSGDGSTDTQY

J gene: TRBJ1-5
V gene: TRBV18
CDR3 protein: ASSPTGTGRDQPQH

J gene: TRBJ2-2
V gene: TRBV5-8
CDR3 protein: ASSVDEGKDGELF

J gene: TRBJ2-5
V gene: TRBV12-3/TRBV12-4
CDR3 protein: ASSFLGREETQY

J gene: TRBJ2-7
V gene: TRBV10-3
CDR3 protein: AIRPRQGDYEQY

J gene: TRBJ2-1
V gene: TRBV15
CDR3 protein: ATSRDPRGWEF

J gene: TRBJ2-3
V gene: TRBV7-6
CDR3 protein: ASSLGAAVPDTQY

J gene: TRBJ2-1
V gene: TRBV7-8
CDR3 protein: ASSLLPGPLGAEQF

J gene: TRBJ1-5
V gene: TRBV20-1
CDR3 protein: SAEEGGVFNQPQH

J gene: TRBJ1-6
V gene: TRBV11-3
CDR3 protein: ASSFGGRNSPLH

J gene: TRBJ2-7
V gene: TRBV5-5
CDR3 protein: ASQLNTGTEVYEQY

J gene: TRBJ1-2
V gene: TRBV2
CDR3 protein: ASSERGSANYGYT

J gene: TRBJ2-7
V gene: TRBV27
CDR3 protein: ASSPEGGLVAREQY

J gene: TRBJ1-1
V gene: TRBV20-1
CDR3 protein: SARAGVDTEAF

J gene: TRBJ1-1
V gene: TRBV25-1
CDR3 protein: ASSEWQGLNTEAF

J gene: TRBJ2-3
V gene: TRBV27
CDR3 protein: ASSFGLAGGPTLGYTQY

J gene: TRBJ2-7
V gene: TRBV14
CDR3 protein: ASSQDHGFTYEQY

J gene: TRBJ2-2
V gene: TRBV6-2/TRBV6-3
CDR3 protein: ASSYPTGPNTGELF

J gene: TRBJ2-3
V gene: TRBV6-2/TRBV6-3
CDR3 protein: ASSFTSGSSTDTQY

J gene: TRBJ1-2
V gene: TRBV11-2
CDR3 protein: ASSLIHGQLSNYGYT